A single sample is the source of the 2 T cell receptor beta chains below, sequenced in a study of somatic mutations in cytotoxic T cells in rheumatoid arthritis. Sequencing was performed with immunoSEQ multiplex PCR; in TCRdb, only in-frame clones are kept and a portion is missing. The sample has roughly 3,900 clones, roughly 92% seen once. Material: CD8+ T cells sorted from blood. The receptors here all came from a woman aged 55-70 years with rheumatoid arthritis.

This sequence joins TRBV4-1 and TRBJ2-7, with 8 bases fitting TRBD1. The CDR3 extends over 14 amino acids. V lost 2 bases, J lost 3 bases, and 3 bases stayed unmatched. Germline CDR1 is MGHRA and CDR2 is YSYEKL. The CDR3 region has the DNA TGCGCCAGCAGCCAAAGACAGGGGATCTACGAGCAGTACTTC. Translation gives CASSQRQGIYEQYF.

The rearrangement joins TRBV5-6 to TRBJ2-7; TRBD1 matches at 9 bases. CDR3 size: 16 residues. V dropped 4 bases and J dropped 3; count of bases not matched to a gene: 11. Germline V gene lookup returns CDR1 SGHDT and CDR2 YYEEEE. The CDR3 region has the DNA TGTGCCAGCAGCCCAGGTACAGGGGGCGGTTTCTACGAGCAGTACTTC. Its protein product is CASSPGTGGGFYEQYF.